Listed below are T cell receptor beta chains from one sample, sequenced in a study of cytomegalovirus exposure and HLA in healthy donors. The table came from immunoSEQ multiplex PCR; TCRdb's copy has only in-frame clones and leaves some out. There are roughly 200,000 clones in the sample; 78% occur only once, and 11% to 15% lies in the top ten. The sample was PBMCs. Every receptor here comes from a woman between 25 and 40 years old in good health and CMV-seropositive. The CDR3 runs from the conserved cysteine through the conserved F or W. D genes are given only for firm matches. Expanded clones get a size class; other rows say once, few or many, or leave the size out.

TRBJ2-2	TRBV2	once	TRBD1	CASISRGHTGELFF	TGTGCCAGCATATCGAGGGGGCACACCGGGGAGCTGTTTTTT
TRBJ1-2	TRBV5-1	-	-	CASSLFGQAYGYTF	TGCGCCAGCAGCTTGTTTGGGCAGGCGTATGGCTACACCTTC
TRBJ2-2	TRBV6-5	-	-	CASRKQGNTGELFF	TGTGCCAGTCGTAAACAGGGGAACACCGGGGAGCTGTTTTTT
TRBJ2-4	TRBV27	once	-	CASSFANRAKNIQYF	TGTGCCAGCAGTTTTGCTAACAGAGCCAAAAACATTCAGTACTTC
TRBJ1-1	TRBV18	-	TRBD1	CASSPPTGRNTEAFF	TGTGCCAGCTCACCACCGACAGGGAGGAACACTGAAGCTTTCTTT
TRBJ2-3	TRBV7-2	-	TRBD1	CASSSTDRGITDTQYF	TGTGCCAGCAGCTCAACCGACAGGGGCATTACAGATACGCAGTATTTT
TRBJ2-1	TRBV4-1	many	-	CASSQEANLLEQFF	TGCGCCAGCAGCCAAGAGGCCAACCTCCTTGAGCAGTTCTTC
TRBJ2-1	TRBV19	-	-	CASSTLASGRGEQFF	-
TRBJ2-2	TRBV7-3	-	-	CASSSTNTGELFF	TGTGCCAGCAGCTCAACGAACACCGGGGAGCTGTTTTTT
TRBJ2-7	TRBV10-3	few	TRBD2	CAIRGSSGAYEQYF	TGTGCCATCAGGGGCTCTAGCGGAGCCTACGAGCAGTACTTC
TRBJ1-5	TRBV27	few	TRBD1	CASGTGVQPQHF	TGTGCCAGCGGGACAGGGGTGCAGCCCCAGCATTTT
TRBJ1-4	TRBV5-1	-	-	CASTEGGGATNEKLFF	TGCGCCAGCACGGAAGGGGGGGGAGCAACTAATGAAAAACTGTTTTTT
TRBJ2-5	TRBV7-2	-	-	CASSLVLQETQYF	TGTGCCAGCAGCTTAGTCCTCCAAGAGACCCAGTACTTC
TRBJ1-3	TRBV2	-	TRBD1	CASSVRLQGLRNTIYF	TGTGCCAGCAGTGTGCGTCTACAGGGGCTTAGGAACACCATATATTTT
TRBJ2-1	TRBV4-1	few	-	CASSQGMTEQFF	TGCGCCAGCAGCCAGGGTATGACAGAGCAGTTCTTC
TRBJ1-5	TRBV5-1	-	-	CASSLGGRGQPQHF	TGCGCCAGCAGCTTGGGGGGCCGAGGTCAGCCCCAGCATTTT
TRBJ1-1	TRBV6-5	-	-	CASSPGGSDDTEAFF	TGTGCCAGCAGCCCCGGAGGGTCGGACGACACTGAAGCTTTCTTT
TRBJ2-2	TRBV21-1	few	-	CASSNRGTPAAIANTGELFF	TGTGCCAGCAGCAACCGCGGGACTCCGGCTGCCATCGCGAACACCGGGGAGCTGTTTTTT
TRBJ2-1	TRBV7-6	-	-	CASSLARRPGYNEQFF	TGTGCCAGCAGCTTAGCGAGGCGGCCGGGATACAATGAGCAGTTCTTC
TRBJ2-3	TRBV6-4	once	TRBD2	CASSISGRGDTQYF	TGTGCCAGCAGTATTAGCGGGAGAGGGGATACGCAGTATTTT
TRBJ2-1	TRBV29-1	-	TRBD1	CSGTGQGAYEQFF	TGCAGCGGCACGGGACAGGGGGCCTATGAGCAGTTCTTC
TRBJ2-5	TRBV4-1	few	TRBD2	CASSQWSGGLQETQYF	TGCGCCAGCAGCCAATGGTCGGGGGGACTGCAAGAGACCCAGTACTTC
TRBJ1-2	TRBV30	-	-	CAWSSRGYGYTF	TGTGCCTGGAGTAGTCGGGGCTATGGCTACACCTTC
TRBJ2-1	TRBV7-3	-	-	CASSLSLSNEQFF	TGTGCCAGCAGCTTATCCCTCAGTAATGAGCAGTTCTTC
TRBJ1-1	TRBV19	-	-	CASSFLSGGNTEAFF	TGTGCCAGTAGTTTCCTGTCTGGCGGAAACACTGAAGCTTTCTTT
TRBJ2-7	TRBV27	-	-	CASSLQGTSYEQYF	TGTGCCAGCAGTTTGCAGGGGACCTCCTACGAGCAGTACTTC
TRBJ2-1	TRBV7-2	-	TRBD2	CASTEGLVPHNEQFF	TGTGCCAGCACGGAGGGACTAGTTCCTCACAATGAGCAGTTCTTC
TRBJ2-7	TRBV29-1	-	-	CSAQSATGSYEQYF	TGCAGCGCCCAGAGCGCCACAGGGAGCTACGAGCAGTACTTC
TRBJ2-5	TRBV4-2	once	-	CASSQDASQETQYF	TGTGCCAGCAGCCAAGATGCCAGCCAAGAGACCCAGTACTTC
TRBJ1-1	TRBV15	-	TRBD1	CATSKGTGGTEAFF	TGTGCCACCAGCAAAGGGACAGGGGGCACTGAAGCTTTCTTT
TRBJ1-5	TRBV15	-	TRBD1	CATSRAPGEGARDQPQHF	TGTGCCACCAGCAGAGCCCCCGGAGAGGGGGCAAGGGATCAGCCCCAGCATTTT
TRBJ2-1	TRBV15	-	TRBD1	CATSREDRVRYNEQFF	TGTGCCACCAGCAGAGAGGACAGGGTGAGGTACAATGAGCAGTTCTTC
TRBJ2-7	TRBV5-1	-	-	CASSWGRQKEQYF	TGCGCCAGCAGCTGGGGGCGGCAAAAGGAGCAGTACTTC
TRBJ2-1	TRBV5-1	few	TRBD2	CASSAGLAGYNEQFF	TGCGCCAGCAGCGCCGGACTAGCGGGATACAATGAGCAGTTCTTC
TRBJ2-7	TRBV2	-	TRBD1	CASRDRTGQGYEQYF	TGTGCCAGCAGGGACCGTACGGGACAGGGCTACGAGCAGTACTTC
TRBJ2-1	TRBV10-1	once	-	CASSDSDRDTTYNEQFF	TGCGCCAGCAGTGACTCCGATCGGGACACAACTTACAATGAGCAGTTCTTC
TRBJ1-1	TRBV5-1	-	TRBD1	CASSSQGAGNTEAFF	TGCGCCAGCAGCTCTCAGGGGGCGGGTAACACTGAAGCTTTCTTT
TRBJ1-2	TRBV9	few	-	CASSVDGDNYGYTF	TGTGCCAGCAGCGTAGACGGGGATAACTATGGCTACACCTTC
TRBJ2-7	TRBV6-1	-	-	CASSEQSGLSEQYF	TGTGCCAGCAGTGAACAGTCGGGACTCAGTGAGCAGTACTTC
TRBJ1-2	TRBV9	-	TRBD1	CASRPGQGYGGYGYTF	TGTGCCAGCAGACCGGGACAGGGTTACGGAGGCTATGGCTACACCTTC
TRBJ1-5	TRBV7-2	-	TRBD1	CASSPQGASNQPQHF	TGTGCCAGCAGCCCCCAGGGGGCGAGCAATCAGCCCCAGCATTTT
TRBJ2-7	TRBV7-9	-	-	CASSLVLAGLYEQYF	TGTGCCAGCAGCTTAGTTTTGGCAGGATTATACGAGCAGTACTTC
TRBJ1-2	TRBV28	-	TRBD1	CASSLRDRGRGYTF	TGTGCCAGCAGTTTACGAGACAGGGGTCGTGGCTACACCTTC
TRBJ1-1	TRBV9	-	-	CASSPTGKNTEAFF	TGTGCCAGCAGCCCAACAGGGAAGAACACTGAAGCTTTCTTT
TRBJ1-2	TRBV9	-	TRBD1	CASSVAKTGGFWGYTF	TGTGCCAGCAGCGTAGCTAAGACAGGGGGCTTTTGGGGCTACACCTTC
TRBJ2-7	TRBV10-3	-	TRBD2	CAISESLSGRGRRLYEQYF	TGTGCCATCAGTGAGTCTCTTAGCGGGAGAGGTAGGAGGTTGTACGAGCAGTACTTC
TRBJ2-7	TRBV7-8	-	-	CASSLGLGMTYEQYF	TGTGCCAGCAGCTTAGGGTTGGGCATGACCTACGAGCAGTACTTC
TRBJ2-7	TRBV28	-	TRBD1	CASSGAGTAYEQYF	TGTGCCAGCAGCGGGGCTGGGACAGCCTACGAGCAGTACTTC
TRBJ2-7	TRBV30	-	-	CAWSLAYEQYF	TGTGCCTGGAGTCTCGCCTACGAGCAGTACTTC
TRBJ2-7	TRBV30	-	-	CAWSAQGAAEQYF	TGTGCCTGGAGTGCACAGGGAGCCGCCGAGCAGTACTTC
TRBJ2-3	TRBV6-6	-	TRBD2	CASSLLAGSDTQYF	TGTGCCAGCAGCTTACTAGCGGGGTCAGATACGCAGTATTTT
TRBJ2-1	TRBV30	-	TRBD2	CAWSDGRRGNAGQFF	TGTGCCTGGAGTGACGGGAGGCGCGGCAATGCGGGGCAGTTCTTC
TRBJ1-4	TRBV4-1	-	TRBD1	CASSQERDSNEKLFF	TGCGCCAGCAGCCAAGAAAGGGACAGTAATGAAAAACTGTTTTTT
TRBJ2-1	TRBV18	-	-	CASSPAGRGSYNEQFF	TGTGCCAGCTCACCAGCGGGGCGGGGATCCTACAATGAGCAGTTCTTC
TRBJ1-1	TRBV28	-	-	CASSLLQGPRNTEAFF	TGTGCCAGCAGTTTATTGCAGGGGCCTAGGAACACTGAAGCTTTCTTT
TRBJ2-1	TRBV27	-	TRBD2	CASSPTSGSRHEQFF	TGTGCCAGCAGTCCAACTAGCGGGAGCAGGCATGAGCAGTTCTTC
TRBJ1-2	TRBV7-9	-	-	CASSLAGEGYTF	TGTGCCAGCAGCTTGGCAGGGGAGGGCTACACCTTC
TRBJ2-3	TRBV27	-	-	CASSFGADTDTQYF	TGTGCCAGCAGTTTCGGAGCGGACACAGATACGCAGTATTTT
TRBJ2-7	TRBV7-3	-	-	CASSLNKQYF	TGTGCCAGCAGCTTAAACAAGCAGTACTTC
TRBJ2-2	TRBV6-5	-	-	CASSSGHFDTGELFF	TGTGCCAGCAGTTCAGGACACTTTGACACCGGGGAGCTGTTTTTT